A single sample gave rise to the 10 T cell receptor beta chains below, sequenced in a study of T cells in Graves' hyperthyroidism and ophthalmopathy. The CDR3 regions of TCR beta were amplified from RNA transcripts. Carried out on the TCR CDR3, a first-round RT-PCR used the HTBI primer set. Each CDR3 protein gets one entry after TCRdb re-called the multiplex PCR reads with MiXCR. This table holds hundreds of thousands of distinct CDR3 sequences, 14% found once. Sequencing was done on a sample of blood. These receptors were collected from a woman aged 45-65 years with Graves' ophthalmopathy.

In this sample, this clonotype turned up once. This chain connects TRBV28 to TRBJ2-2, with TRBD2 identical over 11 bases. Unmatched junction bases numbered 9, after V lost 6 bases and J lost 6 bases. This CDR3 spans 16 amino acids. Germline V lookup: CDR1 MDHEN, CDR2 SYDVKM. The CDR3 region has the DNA TGTGCCAGCAGCCCTACTAGCGGGAGTGTCTCCGGGGAGCTGTTTTTT. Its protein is CASSPTSGSVSGELFF.

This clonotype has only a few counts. The CDR3 sequence is CASSLRPAGAWTRELFF. For the CDR3, the DNA is TGTGCCAGCAGCCTCCGACCAGCGGGAGCGTGGACCAGGGAGCTGTTTTTT. The chain carries TRBV9 and TRBJ2-2; 8 nucleotides agree with TRBD2. The length of the CDR3 is 17 residues. Germline V gene sequence: CDR1 SGDLS, CDR2 YYNGEE. J was trimmed by 9 bases and V by 4 bases; bases with no gene match: 17.

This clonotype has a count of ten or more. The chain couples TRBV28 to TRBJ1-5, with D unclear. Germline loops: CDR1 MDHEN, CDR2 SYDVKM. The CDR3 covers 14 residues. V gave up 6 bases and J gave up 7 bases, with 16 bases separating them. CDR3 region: CASRLLSGSQPQHF. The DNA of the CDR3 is TGTGCCAGCAGACTACTCTCGGGGTCCCAGCCCCAGCATTTT.

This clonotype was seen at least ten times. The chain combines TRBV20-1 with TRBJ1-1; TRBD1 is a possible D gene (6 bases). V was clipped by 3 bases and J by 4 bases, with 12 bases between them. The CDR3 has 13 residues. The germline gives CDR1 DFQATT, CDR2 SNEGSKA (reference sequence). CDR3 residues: CSASNQGSTEAFF. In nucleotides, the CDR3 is TGCAGTGCTAGCAATCAGGGGTCCACTGAAGCTTTCTTT.

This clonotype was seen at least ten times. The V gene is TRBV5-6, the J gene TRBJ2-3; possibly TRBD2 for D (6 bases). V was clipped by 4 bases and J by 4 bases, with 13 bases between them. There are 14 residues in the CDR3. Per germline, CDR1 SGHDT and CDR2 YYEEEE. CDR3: CASSLPGVPDTQYF. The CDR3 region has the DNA TGTGCCAGCAGCCTCCCGGGAGTCCCAGATACGCAGTATTTT. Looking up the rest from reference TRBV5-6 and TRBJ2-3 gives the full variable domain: DAGVTQSPTHLIKTRGQQVTLRCSPKSGHDTVSWYQQALGQGPQFIFQYYEEEERQRGNFPDRFSGHQFPNYSSELNVNALLLGDSALYLCASSLPGVPDTQYFGPGTRLTVL.

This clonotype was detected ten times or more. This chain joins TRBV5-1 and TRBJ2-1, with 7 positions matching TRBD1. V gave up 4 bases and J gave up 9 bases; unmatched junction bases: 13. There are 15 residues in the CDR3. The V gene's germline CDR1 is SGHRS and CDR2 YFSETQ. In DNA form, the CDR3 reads TGCGCCAGCAGCCTCCGGACAGGTTCCGTGTTTGAGCAGTTCTTC. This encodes CASSLRTGSVFEQFF.

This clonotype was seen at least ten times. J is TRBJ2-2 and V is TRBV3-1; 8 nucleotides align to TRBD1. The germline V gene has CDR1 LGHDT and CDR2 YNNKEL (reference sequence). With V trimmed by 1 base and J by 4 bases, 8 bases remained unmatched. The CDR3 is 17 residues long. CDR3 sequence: CASSQGGTGRGTGELFF. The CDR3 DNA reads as TGTGCCAGCAGCCAAGGAGGGACAGGACGAGGCACCGGGGAGCTGTTTTTT.

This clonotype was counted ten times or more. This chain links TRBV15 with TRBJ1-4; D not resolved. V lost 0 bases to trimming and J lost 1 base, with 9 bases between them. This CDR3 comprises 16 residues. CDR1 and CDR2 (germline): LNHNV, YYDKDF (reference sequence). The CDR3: CATSRDMPLTNEKLFF. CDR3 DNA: TGTGCCACCAGCAGAGATATGCCATTAACTAATGAAAAACTGTTTTTT. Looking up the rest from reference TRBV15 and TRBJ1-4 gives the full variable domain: DAMVIQNPRYQVTQFGKPVTLSCSQTLNHNVMYWYQQKSSQAPKLLFHYYDKDFNNEADTPDNFQSRRPNTSFCFLDIRSPGLGDTAMYLCATSRDMPLTNEKLFFGSGTQLSVL.

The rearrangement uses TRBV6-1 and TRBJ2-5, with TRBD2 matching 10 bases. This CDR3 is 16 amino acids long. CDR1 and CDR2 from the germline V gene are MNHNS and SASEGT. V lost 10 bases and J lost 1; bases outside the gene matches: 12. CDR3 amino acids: CAIRSGTSVIQETQYF. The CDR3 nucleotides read TGTGCCATCAGATCCGGGACTAGCGTAATCCAAGAGACCCAGTACTTC.

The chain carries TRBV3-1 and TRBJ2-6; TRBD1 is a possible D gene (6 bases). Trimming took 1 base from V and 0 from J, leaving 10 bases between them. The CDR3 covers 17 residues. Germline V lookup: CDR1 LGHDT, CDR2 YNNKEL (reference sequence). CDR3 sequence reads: CASSQVTGSSGANVLTF. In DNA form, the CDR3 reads TGTGCCAGCAGCCAAGTCACAGGGTCCTCTGGGGCCAACGTCCTGACTTTC. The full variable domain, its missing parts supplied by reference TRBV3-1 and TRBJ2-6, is DTAVSQTPKYLVTQMGNDKSIKCEQNLGHDTMYWYKQDSKKFLKIMFSYNNKELIINETVPNRFSPKSPDKAHLNLHINSLELGDSAVYFCASSQVTGSSGANVLTFGAGSRLTVL.